Sequencing of this T cell receptor (beta chain) was carried out in a study of cytotoxic CD8 clonotypes in ibrutinib-treated CLL. This table comes from immunoSEQ multiplex PCR, and its TCRdb copy is limited to in-frame clones, with some not included. The sample includes 150,000 to 200,000 clones, over 75% of them seen just once. The CDR3 spans 12 residues. Trimming stripped 6 bases from V and 2 bases from J, with 6 bases between. The germline V gene has CDR1 MNHEY and CDR2 SVGAGI. The receptor was isolated from a human donor with chronic lymphocytic leukemia. The sample was PBMCs, taken at disease progression, from a patient treated with ibrutinib. The chain couples TRBV6-5 to TRBJ2-3; D may be TRBD2 (5 bases). CDR3 amino acids: CASRAATDTQYF. DNA of the CDR3: TGTGCCAGCAGAGCGGCCACAGATACGCAGTATTTT.